A selection of T cell receptor beta chains follows, all from one sample in a study of cytomegalovirus exposure and HLA in healthy donors. Libraries were prepared by immunoSEQ multiplex PCR; TCRdb keeps only in-frame clonotypes and omits some of them. The table lists 110,000 to 150,000 clones, about nine tenths of them singletons. Sequencing used PBMCs. The receptors shown here come from a man aged 18 to 30 in good health and CMV-seronegative. CDR3s leave out the opening cysteine and the closing phenylalanine or tryptophan.

TRBV14	ASSQGRWKTSDEKLF
TRBV2	ASSEVSPDSFRETQY
TRBV18	ASTQLAGGTDTQY
TRBV18	ASSAGVGRDQPQH
TRBV2	ASQRTNSGGAVQADTQY
TRBV18	ASSLSGGGSDEQY
TRBV7-2	ASSRTPPRRADTQY
TRBV18	ASSPQELGGKGNTEAF
TRBV2	ASSEGRVLANEKLF
TRBV19	AGGTPNYGYT
TRBV11-3	ASSPYQDSTEAF
TRBV28	ASSLWQGGDTQY
TRBV10-3	AISAESYEQY
TRBV29-1	SVAPGQETEAF
TRBV5-4	ASSLRDRGSPLH
TRBV5-1	ASSLGDTEETQY
TRBV11-3	ASSLPGGEQY
TRBV5-6	ASSSAGTDIGNTIY
TRBV28	ASRTGWNLVQPQH
TRBV6-4	ASSDSASGFSNEQF
TRBV5-1	ASSFGAGGPASGANVLT
TRBV6-5	ASSSGLPYEQY
TRBV7-9	ATAYLGAYEQY
TRBV28	ASSWRVNPQETQY
TRBV28	ASSRTSGKYEQY
TRBV19	ASRDRNNSPLH
TRBV5-4	ASSSRLAVNYEQY
TRBV7-2	ASSLEGQGYLDWGYT
TRBV25-1	ASSEWVTGEQF
TRBV5-8	ASSLYFRGPNQPQH
TRBV5-4	ASSFGQGSYEQY
TRBV28	ASFQGAHYGYT
TRBV5-1	ASCLRGNTGELF
TRBV5-4	ASSRLLGGDEQY
TRBV6-1	ASSAVPPPSGNEKLF
TRBV27	ASTLRTGWDEQF
TRBV5-1	ASSLAGTAIRGAEAF
TRBV6-6	ASSYSKTGGYEQY
TRBV9	ASSVEWRDEQF
TRBV4-1	ASSQGRDREGLGQETQY
TRBV27	ASSAGQGLSYEQY
TRBV5-6	ASSWGQGTYIQY
TRBV29-1	SVLVDGGYGYT
TRBV2	ASRRERVGIYNEQF
TRBV25-1	ASSDTGVWEQY
TRBV2	ASSVRENTEAF
TRBV5-1	ASRIGTGSTEAF
TRBV27	ASSLAGSNSPLH
TRBV10-3	AVALGGGTDTQY
TRBV2	ASTPSQNIQY
TRBV28	ASSGNYGYT
TRBV14	ASSQGRYNEQF
TRBV27	ASSPISPPGGAYNEQF
TRBV19	ASSIRDSVVNTEAF